The 5 T cell receptor beta chains in this list originate from one sample, sequenced in a study of Ad26.COV2.S vaccination and SARS-CoV-2 variants. The protocol was immunoSEQ multiplex PCR, while the TCRdb copy is restricted to in-frame clones and leaves out a portion. The table lists 300,000 to 350,000 clones, roughly nine tenths of them singletons. Documented treatment: around 19 received Ad26.COV2.S at low or high dose, single or two shots; 5 received placebo; per-sample allocation not given. Material that was analyzed had been drawn on day 63 after the first vaccine or placebo injection. The sequencing used peripheral blood, collected in a trial of Ad26.COV2.S vaccine versus placebo. Receptors were obtained from a person aged 18 to 59 who received the Ad26.COV2.S COVID-19 vaccine or a placebo.

The chain combines TRBV4-3 with TRBJ1-5, with D hard to call. CDR3 length: 15 residues. Germline values: CDR1 LGHNA, CDR2 YSLEER. V lost 5 bases to trimming and J lost 3 bases, with 14 bases between them. CDR3 sequence: CASSSGLSNNQPQHF. CDR3 coding DNA: TGCGCCAGCAGCTCTGGACTTTCGAACAATCAGCCCCAGCATTTT.

The chain links TRBV20-1 to TRBJ2-4; D not resolved. The CDR3 sequence is 11 residues long. Trimming removed 6 bases from V and 6 bases from J, with 9 bases in between. Germline loops: CDR1 DFQATT, CDR2 SNEGSKA (reference sequence). The CDR3 protein is CSAPSPNIQYF. CDR3 bases: TGCAGTGCCCCCTCCCCAAACATTCAGTACTTC.

The chain is built from TRBV9 and TRBJ2-1; maybe TRBD2 (5 bases). Germline values: CDR1 SGDLS, CDR2 YYNGEE. The CDR3 contains 12 residues. The V and J ends lost 2 bases and 10 bases respectively, with 10 bases between them. The CDR3 region has the DNA TGTGCCAGCAGCGTCGCGACGGGGGAGCAGTTCTTC. Protein sequence: CASSVATGEQFF.

This chain links TRBV6-2 or TRBV6-3 with TRBJ2-7, with 10 bases that match TRBD1. The CDR3 consists of 14 residues. Looked up from germline, CDR1 is MNHEY and CDR2 is SVGEGT. V lost 5 bases and J lost 2; bases outside the gene matches: 3. The CDR3 DNA reads TGTGCCAGCAGTACCGGGACAGGGGCCTACGAGCAGTACTTC. Encoded protein: CASSTGTGAYEQYF.

The V call is TRBV7-2, the J call TRBJ1-1; D possibly corresponds to TRBD1 (6 bases). V was cut by 5 bases and J by 3 bases, with 16 bases left in between. This CDR3 contains 15 residues. Germline V lookup: CDR1 SGHTA, CDR2 FQGNSA. The DNA of the CDR3 is TGTGCCAGCAGCCCCCGGGGAGGGGGTTACACTGAAGCTTTCTTT. It yields the protein CASSPRGGGYTEAFF.